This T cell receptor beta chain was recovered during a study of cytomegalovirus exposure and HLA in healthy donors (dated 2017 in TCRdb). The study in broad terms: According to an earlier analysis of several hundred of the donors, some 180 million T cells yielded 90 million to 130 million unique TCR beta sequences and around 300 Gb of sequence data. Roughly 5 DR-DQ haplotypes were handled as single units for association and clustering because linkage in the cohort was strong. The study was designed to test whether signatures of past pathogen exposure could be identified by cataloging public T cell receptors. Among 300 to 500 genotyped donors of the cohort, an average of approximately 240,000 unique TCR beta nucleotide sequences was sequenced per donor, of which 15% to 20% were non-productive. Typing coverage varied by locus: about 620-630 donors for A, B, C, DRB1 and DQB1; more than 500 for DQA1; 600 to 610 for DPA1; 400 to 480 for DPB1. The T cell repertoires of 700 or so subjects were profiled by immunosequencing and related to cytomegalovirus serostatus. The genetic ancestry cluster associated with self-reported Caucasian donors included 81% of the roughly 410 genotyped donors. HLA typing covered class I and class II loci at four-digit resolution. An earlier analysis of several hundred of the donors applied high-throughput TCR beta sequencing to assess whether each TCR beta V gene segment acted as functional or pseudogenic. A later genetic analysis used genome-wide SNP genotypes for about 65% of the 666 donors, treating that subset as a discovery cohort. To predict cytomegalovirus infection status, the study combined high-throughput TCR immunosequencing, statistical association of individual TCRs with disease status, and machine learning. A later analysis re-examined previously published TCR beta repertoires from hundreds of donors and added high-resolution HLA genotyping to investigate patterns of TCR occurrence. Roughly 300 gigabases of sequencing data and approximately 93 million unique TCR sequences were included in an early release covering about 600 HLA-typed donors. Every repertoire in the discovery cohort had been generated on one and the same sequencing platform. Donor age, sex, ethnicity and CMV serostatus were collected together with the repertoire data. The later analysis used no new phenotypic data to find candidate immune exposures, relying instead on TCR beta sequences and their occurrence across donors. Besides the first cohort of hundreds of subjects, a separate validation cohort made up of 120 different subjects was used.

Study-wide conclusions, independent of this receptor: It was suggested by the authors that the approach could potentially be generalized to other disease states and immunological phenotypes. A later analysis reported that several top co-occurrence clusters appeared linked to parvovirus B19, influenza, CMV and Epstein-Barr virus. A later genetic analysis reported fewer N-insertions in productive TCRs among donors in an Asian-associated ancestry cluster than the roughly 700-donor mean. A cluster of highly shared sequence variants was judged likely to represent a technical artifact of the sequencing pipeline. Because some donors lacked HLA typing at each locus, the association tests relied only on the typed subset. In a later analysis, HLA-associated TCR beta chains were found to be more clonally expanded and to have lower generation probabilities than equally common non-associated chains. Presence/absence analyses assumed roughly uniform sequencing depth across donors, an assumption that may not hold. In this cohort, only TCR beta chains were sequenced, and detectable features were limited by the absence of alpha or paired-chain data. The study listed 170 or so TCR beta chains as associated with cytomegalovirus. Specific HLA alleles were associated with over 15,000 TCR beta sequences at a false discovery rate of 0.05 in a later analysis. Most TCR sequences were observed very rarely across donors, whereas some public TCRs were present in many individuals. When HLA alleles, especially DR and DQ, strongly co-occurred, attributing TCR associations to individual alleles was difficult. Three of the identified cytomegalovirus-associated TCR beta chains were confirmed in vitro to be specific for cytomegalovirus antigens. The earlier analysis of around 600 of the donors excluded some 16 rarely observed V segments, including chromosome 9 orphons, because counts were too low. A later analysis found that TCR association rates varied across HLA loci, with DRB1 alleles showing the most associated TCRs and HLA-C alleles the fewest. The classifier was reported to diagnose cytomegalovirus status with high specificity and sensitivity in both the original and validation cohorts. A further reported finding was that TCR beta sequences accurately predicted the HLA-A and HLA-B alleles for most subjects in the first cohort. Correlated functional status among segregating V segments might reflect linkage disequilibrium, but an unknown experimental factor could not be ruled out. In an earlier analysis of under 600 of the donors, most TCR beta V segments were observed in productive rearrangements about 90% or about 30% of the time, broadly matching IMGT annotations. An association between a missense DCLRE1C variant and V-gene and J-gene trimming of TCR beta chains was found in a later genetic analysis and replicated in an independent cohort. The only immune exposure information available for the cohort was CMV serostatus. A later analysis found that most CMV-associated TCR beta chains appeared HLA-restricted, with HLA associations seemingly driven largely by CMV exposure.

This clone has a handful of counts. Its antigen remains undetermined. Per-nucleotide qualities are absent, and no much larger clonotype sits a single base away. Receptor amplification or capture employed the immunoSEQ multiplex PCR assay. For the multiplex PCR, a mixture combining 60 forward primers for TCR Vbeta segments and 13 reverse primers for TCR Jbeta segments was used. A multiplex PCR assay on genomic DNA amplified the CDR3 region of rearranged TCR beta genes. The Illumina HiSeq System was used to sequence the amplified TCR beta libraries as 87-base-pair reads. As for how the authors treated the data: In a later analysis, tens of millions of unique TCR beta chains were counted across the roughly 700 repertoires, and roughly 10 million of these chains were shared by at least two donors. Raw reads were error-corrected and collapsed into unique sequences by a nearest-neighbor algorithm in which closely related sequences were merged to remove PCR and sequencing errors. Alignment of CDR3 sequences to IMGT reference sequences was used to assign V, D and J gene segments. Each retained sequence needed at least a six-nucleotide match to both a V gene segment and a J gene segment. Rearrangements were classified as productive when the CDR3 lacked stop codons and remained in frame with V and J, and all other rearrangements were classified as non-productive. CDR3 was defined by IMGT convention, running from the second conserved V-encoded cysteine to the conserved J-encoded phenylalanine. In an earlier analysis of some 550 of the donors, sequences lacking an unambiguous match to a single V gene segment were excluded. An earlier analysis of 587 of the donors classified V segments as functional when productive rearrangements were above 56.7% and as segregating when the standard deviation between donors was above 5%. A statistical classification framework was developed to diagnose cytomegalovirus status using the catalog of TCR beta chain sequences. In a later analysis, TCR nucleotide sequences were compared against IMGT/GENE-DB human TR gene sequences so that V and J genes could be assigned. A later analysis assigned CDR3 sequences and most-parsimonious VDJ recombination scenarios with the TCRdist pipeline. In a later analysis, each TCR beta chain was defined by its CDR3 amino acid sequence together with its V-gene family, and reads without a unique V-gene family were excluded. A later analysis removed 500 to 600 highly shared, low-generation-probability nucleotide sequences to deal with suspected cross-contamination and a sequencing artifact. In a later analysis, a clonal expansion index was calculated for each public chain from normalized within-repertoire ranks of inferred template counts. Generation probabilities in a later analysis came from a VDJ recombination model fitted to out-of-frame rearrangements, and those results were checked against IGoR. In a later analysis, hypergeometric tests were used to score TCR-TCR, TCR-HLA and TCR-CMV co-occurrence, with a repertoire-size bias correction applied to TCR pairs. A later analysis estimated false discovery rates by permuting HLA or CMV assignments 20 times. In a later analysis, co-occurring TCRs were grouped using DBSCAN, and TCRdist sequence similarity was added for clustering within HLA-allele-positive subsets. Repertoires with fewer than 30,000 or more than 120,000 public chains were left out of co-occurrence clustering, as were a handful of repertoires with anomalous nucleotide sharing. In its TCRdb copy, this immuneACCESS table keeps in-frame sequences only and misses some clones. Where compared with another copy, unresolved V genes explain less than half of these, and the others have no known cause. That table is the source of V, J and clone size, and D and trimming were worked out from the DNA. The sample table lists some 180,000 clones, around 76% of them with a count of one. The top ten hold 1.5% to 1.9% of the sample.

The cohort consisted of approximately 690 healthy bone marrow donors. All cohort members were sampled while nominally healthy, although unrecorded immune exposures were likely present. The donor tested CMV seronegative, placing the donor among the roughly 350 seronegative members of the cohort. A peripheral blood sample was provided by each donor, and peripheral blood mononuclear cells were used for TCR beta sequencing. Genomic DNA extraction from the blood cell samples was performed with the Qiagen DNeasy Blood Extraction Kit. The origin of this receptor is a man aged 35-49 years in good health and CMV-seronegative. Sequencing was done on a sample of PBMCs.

The nucleotides read TGCAGTGCTGCCGGTCTGGTAGCTTTCTTT. Its protein is CSAAGLVAFF. The rearrangement combines TRBV20-1 with TRBJ1-1; the D gene cannot be named for sure. The germline V gene encodes CDR1 DFQATT and CDR2 SNEGSKA (reference sequence). V is shortened by 5 bases, J by 10 bases, and the region joining them spans 11 bases. Taken from cysteine to phenylalanine, the CDR3 has 10 residues. Only the CDR3 portion is preserved as DNA: 30 bases, with reading frame beginning at the first base.